A single sample is the source of the 20 T cell receptor beta chains below, sequenced in a study of T-cell reconstitution after alpha-beta-depleted transplantation in children. Unique molecular identifiers were incorporated when the TCRbeta library was constructed. In TCRdb, the PCR reads were re-called with MiXCR into one record per CDR3 protein. The table includes 600,000 to 800,000 distinct CDR3 sequences, under 15% detected once. The source material was PBMCs, sampled before TCRalphabeta/CD19-depleted stem cell transplant. The receptor source for this set is a girl aged 2-9 years with congenital amegakaryocytic thrombocytopenia, due to receive a stem cell transplant.

This clonotype came up a few times. This chain uses TRBV29-1 with TRBJ1-4, with D tentatively TRBD1 (6 bases). Looked up from germline, CDR1 is SQVTM and CDR2 is ANQGSEA. V dropped 5 bases and J dropped 7 bases, with 14 bases sitting between them. The CDR3 sequence is 13 residues long. The CDR3 sequence is CSVKTGSIEKLFF. CDR3 DNA sequence: TGCAGCGTTAAGACAGGTTCCATTGAAAAACTGTTTTTT.

In its sample, this clonotype was seen many times. The chain couples TRBV5-1 to TRBJ2-1; 11 bases agree with TRBD2. Germline V gene lookup returns CDR1 SGHRS and CDR2 YFSETQ. The CDR3 is made up of 13 amino acids. The V segment lost 5 bases and the J segment 14 bases; nucleotides outside the gene matches: 9. The CDR3 region has the DNA TGCGCCAGCAGGCCTGTAGCGGGAGGGCACAAGTTCTTC. This translates into CASRPVAGGHKFF.

The chain links TRBV15 to TRBJ2-4; TRBD1 agrees at 7 bases. J gave up 8 bases and V 3 bases, and 13 bases lay outside the gene matches. The length of the CDR3 is 16 residues. The germline V gene has CDR1 LNHNV and CDR2 YYDKDF (reference sequence). The CDR3 DNA sequence: TGTGCCACCAGCAGGACAAACAGGGGAGAGGTGGACATTCAGTACTTC. This translates into CATSRTNRGEVDIQYF.

The chain recombines TRBV30 with TRBJ2-1; 7 bases fit TRBD2. CDR1 and CDR2 (germline): GTSNPN, SVGIG (reference sequence). The CDR3 length is 15 residues. V trimming: 2 bases; J trimming: 4 bases; junction bases outside the gene matches: 8. The CDR3 region is CAWSWMGGLYNEQFF. As DNA, the CDR3 is TGTGCCTGGAGTTGGATGGGAGGGCTGTACAATGAGCAGTTCTTC.

This clonotype was seen many times. The CDR3 here is CASWEGELFF. The CDR3 nucleotides read TGTGCCAGCTGGGAGGGGGAGCTGTTTTTT. This chain links TRBV6-5 with TRBJ2-2; perhaps TRBD2 as D (5 bases). V was shortened by 8 bases and J by 8 bases, with 6 bases between the two germline ends. There are 10 residues in the CDR3. The germline V gene encodes CDR1 MNHEY and CDR2 SVGAGI.

In nucleotides, the CDR3 is TGTGCCAGCAGTCCGCCCCCCCTAGCGGGAAGGGGGACCCAGTACTTC. It encodes CASSPPPLAGRGTQYF. The J gene is TRBJ2-5, the V gene TRBV12-3 or TRBV12-4; 9 positions agree with TRBD2. The CDR3 is 16 residues long. With 5 bases clipped from V and 7 bases from J, the junction kept 14 bases outside the gene matches.

Comment on this clonotype: Here the CDR3 omits its conserved ending phenylalanine or tryptophan, so a read error is the likely source. This chain connects TRBV6-2 or TRBV6-3 to TRBJ2-1, with D perhaps given as TRBD1 or TRBD2 (5 bases each). Trimming stripped 2 bases from V and 7 bases from J, with 15 bases between. The V gene's germline CDR1 is MNHEY and CDR2 SVGEGT. The CDR3 is 15 amino acids. The CDR3: CASSYPGTHRNEQFL. For the CDR3, the DNA is TGTGCCAGCAGTTACCCCGGGACGCATCGTAATGAGCAGTTCTTG.

This clonotype appeared a few times. J is TRBJ2-7 and V is TRBV5-1, with D maybe TRBD2 (5 bases). V was pared by 6 bases and J by 5 bases, with 18 bases between. The CDR3 is made up of 14 amino acids. Germline V gene lookup returns CDR1 SGHRS and CDR2 YFSETQ. CDR3 amino acids: CASNLIGVVDEQYF. In nucleotides, the CDR3 is TGCGCCAGCAACCTGATCGGGGTAGTAGACGAGCAGTACTTC.

This clonotype has a count of ten or more. This chain connects TRBV5-1 to TRBJ1-2; D might be TRBD1 (6 bases). Germline V gene data show CDR1 as SGHRS and CDR2 as YFSETQ. The CDR3 consists of 15 residues. The V and J ends lost 0 bases and 4 bases respectively, with 13 bases between them. CDR3 nucleotides: TGCGCCAGCAGCTTGGATGGGGGGCGTAGCTATGGCTACACCTTC. As protein: CASSLDGGRSYGYTF.

The chain employs TRBV29-1 and TRBJ2-6; D gene uncertain. The CDR3 totals 13 residues. Trimming left V 6 bases short and J 0 bases short, with 6 bases between. From germline, CDR1 is SQVTM and CDR2 ANQGSEA. CDR3 protein: CSVKISGANVLTF. CDR3 DNA: TGCAGCGTGAAAATCTCTGGGGCCAACGTCCTGACTTTC. The entire variable domain, with the rest obtained from reference TRBV29-1 and TRBJ2-6, is as follows: SAVISQKPSRDICQRGTSLTIQCQVDSQVTMMFWYRQQPGQSLTLIATANQGSEATYESGFVIDKFPISRPNLTFSTLTVSNMSPEDSSIYLCSVKISGANVLTFGAGSRLTVL.

This clonotype was found many times. The J gene is TRBJ1-5, the V gene TRBV20-1, with 8 bases aligning to TRBD1. Germline V lookup: CDR1 DFQATT, CDR2 SNEGSKA (reference sequence). This CDR3 is 16 amino acids long. V gave up 3 bases and J gave up 5 bases; unmatched junction bases: 12. In DNA, the CDR3 is TGCAGTGCTAGGGAATCAGGGGGCGTTGGAGATCAGCCCCAGCATTTT. The encoded protein is CSARESGGVGDQPQHF.

This clonotype was detected many times. V and J are TRBV12-3 or TRBV12-4 and TRBJ2-5, with a tentative D call TRBD1 (6 bases). CDR3 size: 13 residues. The ends were cut back, 7 bases at V and 3 bases at J, with 12 bases in the middle. Here the CDR3 reads CASTLDSEETQYF. The CDR3 DNA follows: TGTGCCAGCACCCTGGACAGTGAAGAGACCCAGTACTTC.

In this sample, this clonotype turned up a few times. This chain uses TRBV19 with TRBJ2-1; maybe TRBD2 (5 bases). Germline CDR1 is LNHDA and CDR2 is SQIVND (reference sequence). V shed 10 bases and J shed 2 bases, with 12 bases lying between them. The CDR3 consists of 13 residues. CDR3 sequence: CATSGTTYNEQFF. The CDR3 region has the DNA TGTGCCACAAGCGGTACAACCTACAATGAGCAGTTCTTC.

This clonotype was observed at least ten times. The J gene is TRBJ2-7, the V gene TRBV7-6; D gene ambiguous. The V gene lost 6 bases and the J gene lost 4 bases, with 10 bases spanning the gap. Germline CDR1 and CDR2: SGHVS and FNYEAQ. The CDR3 sequence is 12 residues long. This chain's CDR3 is CASSSENYEQYF. Written as DNA, the CDR3 is TGTGCCAGCAGTTCGGAAAATTACGAGCAGTACTTC.

Many counts were recorded for this clonotype. The chain is built from TRBV11-1 and TRBJ2-2; TRBD1 aligns across 7 bases. V lost 5 bases and J lost 1; bases outside the gene matches: 16. Germline V gene data show CDR1 as SGHAT and CDR2 as FQDESV (reference sequence). The length of the CDR3 is 19 residues. The CDR3 is CASSPKPGTVPLNTGELFF. As DNA, the CDR3 is TGTGCCAGCAGCCCCAAACCCGGGACAGTACCACTGAACACCGGGGAGCTGTTTTTT.

This clonotype occurred a few times. The gene calls are TRBV20-1 and TRBJ2-7; D is possibly TRBD2 (6 bases). The CDR3 runs 16 residues. Germline V lookup: CDR1 DFQATT, CDR2 SNEGSKA (reference sequence). With 0 bases removed from V and 6 bases from J, the gap between germline ends came to 21 bases. The CDR3 DNA reads as TGCAGTGCTAGAGATCGCCTAGCGAGATTAGTTGGCGAGCAGTACTTC. Protein product: CSARDRLARLVGEQYF.

In regard to this clonotype: A read error may be the cause here, since a much bigger clone is one base away. The V and J genes are TRBV27 and TRBJ1-1, with no clear D. Germline loops: CDR1 MNHEY, CDR2 SMNVEV (reference sequence). This CDR3 has 16 amino acids. The CDR3 is CASSLVRAAMNSEAFF. In nucleotides, the CDR3 is TGTGCCAGCAGTTTAGTTCGGGCGGCCATGAACTCTGAAGCTTTCTTT.

This clonotype was picked up a small number of times. The V call is TRBV7-8, the J call TRBJ1-6; D is ambiguous. Deletions cut 0 bases from V and 14 bases from J, with 14 bases between. The CDR3 is 14 amino acids. Germline V lookup: CDR1 SGHVS, CDR2 FQNEAQ. DNA for the CDR3: TGTGCCAGCAGCTTAGCGACCCCCGTCGGGGCCCTCCACTTT. It is translated as CASSLATPVGALHF.

The chain is built from TRBV12-3 or TRBV12-4 and TRBJ1-5; D gene ambiguous. This CDR3 comprises 14 residues. V lost 4 bases to trimming and J lost 0 bases, with 7 bases between them. CDR3 DNA sequence: TGTGCCAGCAGTTCATCCAATAGCAATCAGCCCCAGCATTTT. Protein sequence: CASSSSNSNQPQHF.

This clonotype came up a few times. This sequence joins TRBV5-8 and TRBJ2-7; TRBD2 agrees at 10 bases. With V trimmed by 5 bases and J by 3 bases, 14 bases remained unmatched. Germline assignment: CDR1 SGHTS and CDR2 YDEGEE. CDR3 size: 17 residues. The CDR3 sequence: CASSQSITSGANYEQYF. The CDR3 DNA sequence: TGTGCCAGCAGTCAATCCATTACTAGCGGGGCCAACTACGAGCAGTACTTC.